These 21 T cell receptor beta chains were all obtained from the same sample, sequenced in a study of STAT5B mutations in CD4+ large granular lymphocyte leukemia. Clones were read by immunoSEQ multiplex PCR, and TCRdb kept only the in-frame ones, dropping some. The data contain 40,000 to 45,000 clones, about 81% of them singletons. The specimen was CD4+ T cells from blood buffy coats. The receptors shown here come from a human donor in good health.

The rearrangement links TRBV21-1 to TRBJ2-7; the table's D call TRBD1 went unverified against the DNA. TRBV21-1 is classified as a pseudogene. The CDR3 contains 15 residues. The CDR3 nucleotides read TGTGCCAGCAGTCCCAGCCGGGACAGATACTACGAGCAGTACTTC. Amino acids: CASSPSRDRYYEQYF.

Only a few counts were recorded for this clone. This chain uses TRBV19 with TRBJ1-2; D gene ambiguous. This CDR3 contains 14 residues. The germline CDR1 and CDR2 sequences are LNHDA and SQIVND (reference sequence). Trimming took 0 bases from V and 1 from J, leaving 6 bases between them. This CDR3 reads CASSIDVDNYGYTF. The CDR3 DNA reads as TGTGCCAGTAGTATAGATGTGGATAACTATGGCTACACCTTC. The full variable domain, with the rest looked up from reference TRBV19 and TRBJ1-2, is DGGITQSPKYLFRKEGQNVTLSCEQNLNHDAMYWYRQDPGQGLRLIYYSQIVNDFQKGDIAEGYSVSREKKESFPLTVTSAQKNPTAFYLCASSIDVDNYGYTFGSGTRLTVV.

The chain couples TRBV6-5 to TRBJ2-1, with TRBD2 as a possible D gene (6 bases). Trimming pared 0 bases from V and 7 bases from J, leaving 13 bases between. Germline V lookup: CDR1 MNHEY, CDR2 SVGAGI. The CDR3 covers 15 residues. CDR3 sequence: CASSYSPGGMNEQFF. The CDR3 nucleotides are TGTGCCAGCAGTTACTCCCCCGGCGGGATGAATGAGCAGTTCTTC.

CDR3 DNA sequence: TGTGCCAGCAGTTTACGGGCAGTGGTAAGCAATCAGCCCCAGCATTTT. Residues: CASSLRAVVSNQPQHF. The chain joins TRBV28 to TRBJ1-5; no reliable D call. CDR1 MDHEN and CDR2 SYDVKM come from the germline V gene. This CDR3 contains 16 residues. V was trimmed by 2 bases and J by 1 base, leaving 12 bases between them.

The chain employs TRBV7-9 and TRBJ2-1; 7 positions agree with TRBD1. V lost 5 bases, J lost 8 bases, and 15 bases stayed unmatched. The CDR3 extends over 16 amino acids. Looked up from germline, CDR1 is SEHNR and CDR2 is FQNEAQ (reference sequence). The CDR3 loop reads CASSGIGTESFYEQFF. The CDR3 nucleotides read TGTGCCAGCAGCGGGATCGGGACAGAATCCTTCTATGAGCAGTTCTTC.

This clone was observed a handful of times. This chain joins TRBV2 and TRBJ1-1, with TRBD1 matching over 9 bases. From germline, CDR1 is SNHLY and CDR2 FYNNEI. V dropped 6 bases and J dropped 7; count of bases not matched to a gene: 3. The CDR3 is 12 residues long. CDR3 coding DNA: TGTGCCAGCAGCGACAGGGGGGTTGAAGCTTTCTTT. Protein sequence: CASSDRGVEAFF.

The chain uses TRBV2 and TRBJ2-5, with D possibly being TRBD1 (5 bases). The germline V and J ends were trimmed by 8 bases and 5 bases, with 15 bases remaining between them. There are 13 residues in the CDR3. Germline CDR1 SNHLY, CDR2 FYNNEI. CDR3: CASGVDTPETQYF. The CDR3 DNA sequence: TGTGCCAGCGGGGTGGACACACCGGAGACCCAGTACTTC.

V and J are TRBV6-5 and TRBJ2-7, with 7 bases identical to TRBD2. With 5 bases clipped from V and 5 bases from J, the junction kept 12 bases outside the gene matches. CDR3 size: 15 residues. Germline CDR1 is MNHEY and CDR2 is SVGAGI. In DNA form, the CDR3 reads TGTGCCAGCAGTAACCTCGAGACTAGCTTTCACGAGCAGTACTTC. Protein product: CASSNLETSFHEQYF.

V gene TRBV27 combines with J gene TRBJ2-4, with TRBD2 identical over 14 bases. The germline gives CDR1 MNHEY, CDR2 SMNVEV (reference sequence). V was clipped by 5 bases and J by 6 bases; unmatched bases: 9. The CDR3 has 17 amino acids. The CDR3 reads CASSQRLAGGLGNIQYF. CDR3 nucleotide sequence: TGTGCCAGCAGTCAGAGACTAGCGGGGGGGCTTGGAAACATTCAGTACTTC.

The chain joins TRBV10-2 to TRBJ2-7; TRBD2 agrees at 8 bases. The length of the CDR3 is 14 residues. Germline trimming cut 6 bases from V and 2 bases from J; bases unmatched to any gene: 6. CDR1 is WSHSY, CDR2 SAAADI, per germline. The CDR3 protein is CASSTSGYTYEQYF. Written as DNA, the CDR3 is TGCGCCAGCAGCACTAGCGGATATACCTACGAGCAGTACTTC.

This chain uses TRBV19 with TRBJ1-5; perhaps TRBD1 as D (5 bases). Germline CDR1 LNHDA, CDR2 SQIVND (reference sequence). This CDR3 comprises 19 residues. V shed 4 bases and J shed 1 base, with 23 bases lying between them. The CDR3 reads CASSKSPTVSKASNQPQHF. The CDR3 DNA reads TGTGCCAGTAGTAAGTCGCCGACAGTTTCCAAGGCGAGCAATCAGCCCCAGCATTTT.

This chain connects TRBV5-4 to TRBJ1-4; TRBD1 might be the D (5 bases). The V and J ends lost 2 bases and 8 bases respectively, with 10 bases between them. CDR3 size: 13 residues. Germline V lookup: CDR1 SGHNT, CDR2 YYREEE (reference sequence). CDR3 nucleotides: TGTGCCAGCAGCTTACGGGACCAGGAAAAACTGTTTTTT. Translation: CASSLRDQEKLFF.

The V gene is TRBV19, the J gene TRBJ1-6; weak D call: TRBD1 (5 bases). The V gene's germline CDR1 is LNHDA and CDR2 SQIVND (reference sequence). Trimming cost V 7 bases and J 4 bases, with 11 bases left between them. This CDR3 spans 14 amino acids. For the CDR3, the DNA is TGTGCCAGTACGGGGGTGCCTTATAATTCACCCCTCCACTTT. This gives the protein CASTGVPYNSPLHF.

V is TRBV10-3 and J is TRBJ1-4, with 8 bases that match TRBD1. V was pared by 5 bases and J by 3 bases, with 14 bases of the junction left unmatched. CDR3 size: 18 residues. From germline, CDR1 is ENHRY and CDR2 SYGVKD. CDR3 amino acids: CAISRTAGGVLANEKLFF. The CDR3 DNA sequence: TGTGCCATCAGTAGAACAGCAGGGGGCGTTTTGGCTAATGAAAAACTGTTTTTT.

The rearrangement joins TRBV29-1 to TRBJ2-3; D is possibly TRBD1 (6 bases). The germline CDR1 and CDR2 sequences are SQVTM and ANQGSEA. V was clipped by 4 bases and J by 4 bases, with 15 bases between them. The CDR3 covers 14 residues. CDR3 DNA sequence: TGCAGCGTTGCACAGGGCCTTGGGGCAGATACGCAGTATTTT. The encoded protein is CSVAQGLGADTQYF.

This clone was found a few times. The V gene is TRBV14, the J gene TRBJ1-1; D remains unclear. The CDR3 consists of 13 residues. Looked up from germline, CDR1 is SGHDN and CDR2 is FVKESK. The V end was cut by 4 bases, the J end by 5 bases, with 11 bases between. The CDR3 sequence: CASSPHLETEAFF. As DNA, the CDR3 is TGTGCCAGCAGCCCGCATCTGGAAACTGAAGCTTTCTTT.

This clone was observed once. The CDR3, as DNA: TGTGCCATCAGGGGATTGACGCCGCGAGAGACCCAGTACTTC. Translation: CAIRGLTPRETQYF. The chain couples TRBV10-3 to TRBJ2-5; D unresolved. This CDR3 contains 14 residues. Germline V CDR1 and CDR2: ENHRY, SYGVKD. V shed 6 bases and J shed 4 bases, with 15 bases lying between them.

V is TRBV30 and J is TRBJ1-5; a weak D match, TRBD1 (6 bases). The CDR3 is made up of 14 amino acids. Germline CDR1 reads GTSNPN; CDR2 reads SVGIG (reference sequence). V was clipped by 4 bases and J by 3 bases, with 13 bases between them. CDR3 region: CAWKGGNYNQPQHF. CDR3 DNA: TGTGCCTGGAAGGGGGGTAATTACAATCAGCCCCAGCATTTT.

The V and J genes are TRBV9 and TRBJ1-6; TRBD1 aligns across 7 bases. This CDR3 contains 14 residues. Germline V gene lookup returns CDR1 SGDLS and CDR2 YYNGEE. The J segment lost 9 bases and the V segment lost 0 bases, leaving 3 bases of the junction unmatched. CDR3 residues: CASSVDRGGSPLHF. The DNA for the CDR3 is TGTGCCAGCAGCGTAGACAGGGGCGGTTCACCCCTCCACTTT.

The chain is built from TRBV19 and TRBJ2-1; D not resolved. CDR1 and CDR2 from the germline V gene are LNHDA and SQIVND (reference sequence). CDR3 length: 14 residues. V lost 2 bases and J lost 4, with 9 bases in between. The CDR3 region has the DNA TGTGCCAGTAGTATAAGCCCTAGTTACAATGAGCAGTTCTTC. Its protein is CASSISPSYNEQFF.

The chain couples TRBV7-8 to TRBJ2-5, with 9 bases lining up with TRBD2. In germline, CDR1 is SGHVS, CDR2 FQNEAQ. V gave up 5 bases and J gave up 2 bases; unmatched junction bases: 12. The CDR3 loop spans 17 amino acids. The CDR3 spells CASSRRAAGGGQETQYF. DNA of the CDR3: TGTGCCAGCAGCAGAAGGGCAGCGGGAGGTGGGCAAGAGACCCAGTACTTC.